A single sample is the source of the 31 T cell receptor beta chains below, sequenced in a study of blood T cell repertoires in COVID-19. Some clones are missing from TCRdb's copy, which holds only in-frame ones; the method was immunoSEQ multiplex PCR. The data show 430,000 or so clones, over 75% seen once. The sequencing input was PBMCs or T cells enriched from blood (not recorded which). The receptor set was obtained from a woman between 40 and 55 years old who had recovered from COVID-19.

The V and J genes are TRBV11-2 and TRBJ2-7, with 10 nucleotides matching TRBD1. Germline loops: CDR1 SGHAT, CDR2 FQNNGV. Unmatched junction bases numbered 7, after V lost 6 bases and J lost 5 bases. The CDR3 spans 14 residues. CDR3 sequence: CASRIAGTGDEQYF. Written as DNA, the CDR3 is TGTGCCAGCAGGATCGCCGGGACAGGGGACGAGCAGTACTTC.

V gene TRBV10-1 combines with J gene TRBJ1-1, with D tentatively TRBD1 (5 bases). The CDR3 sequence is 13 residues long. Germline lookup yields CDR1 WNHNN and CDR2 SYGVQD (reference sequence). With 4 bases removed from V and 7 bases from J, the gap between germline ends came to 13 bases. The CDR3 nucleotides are TGCGCCAGCAGTGTATCAGGGTTTGATGAAGCTTTCTTT. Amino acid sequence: CASSVSGFDEAFF.

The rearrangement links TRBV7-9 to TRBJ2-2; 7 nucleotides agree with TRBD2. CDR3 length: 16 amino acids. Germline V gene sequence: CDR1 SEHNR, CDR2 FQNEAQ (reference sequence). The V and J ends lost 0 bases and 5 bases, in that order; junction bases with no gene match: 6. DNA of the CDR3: TGTGCCAGCAGCTTAGCGAGGCGGGAGCGAACCGGGGAGCTGTTTTTT. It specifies CASSLARRERTGELFF.

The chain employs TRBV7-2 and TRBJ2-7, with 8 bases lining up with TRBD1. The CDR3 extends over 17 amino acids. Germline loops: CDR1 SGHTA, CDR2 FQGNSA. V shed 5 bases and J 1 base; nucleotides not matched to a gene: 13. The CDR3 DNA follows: TGTGCCAGCAGCCTGACAGGGGTCGGGGGTGGATCCTACGAGCAGTACTTC. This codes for CASSLTGVGGGSYEQYF.

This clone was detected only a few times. DNA of the CDR3: TGTGCCAGCAGTGAGGCAGACTCGCTGTTTTTT. Translated, it gives CASSEADSLFF. The chain links TRBV2 to TRBJ2-2; D not certain. The CDR3 spans 11 residues. Germline lookup yields CDR1 SNHLY and CDR2 FYNNEI. V was shortened by 3 bases and J by 13 bases, with 9 bases between the two germline ends.

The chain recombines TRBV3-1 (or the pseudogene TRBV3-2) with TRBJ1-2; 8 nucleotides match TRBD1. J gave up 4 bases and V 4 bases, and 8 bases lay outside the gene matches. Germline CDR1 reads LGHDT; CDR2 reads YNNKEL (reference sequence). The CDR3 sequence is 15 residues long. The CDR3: CASSPGQGGVYGYTF. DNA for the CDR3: TGTGCCAGCAGCCCCGGACAGGGTGGAGTCTATGGCTACACCTTC.

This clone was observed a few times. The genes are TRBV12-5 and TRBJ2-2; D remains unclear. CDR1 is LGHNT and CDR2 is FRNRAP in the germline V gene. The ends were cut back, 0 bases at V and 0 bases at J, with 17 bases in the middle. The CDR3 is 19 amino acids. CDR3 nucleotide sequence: TGTGCTAGTGGTTTGGTATATCGAGATCGACTCTCGAACACCGGGGAGCTGTTTTTT. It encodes CASGLVYRDRLSNTGELFF.

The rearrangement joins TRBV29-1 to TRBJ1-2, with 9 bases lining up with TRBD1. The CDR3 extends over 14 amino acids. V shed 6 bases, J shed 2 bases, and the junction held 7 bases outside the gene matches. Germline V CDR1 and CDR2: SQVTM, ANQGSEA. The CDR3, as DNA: TGCAGCGTCTCGGGACAGGGACCCAACTATGGCTACACCTTC. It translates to CSVSGQGPNYGYTF.

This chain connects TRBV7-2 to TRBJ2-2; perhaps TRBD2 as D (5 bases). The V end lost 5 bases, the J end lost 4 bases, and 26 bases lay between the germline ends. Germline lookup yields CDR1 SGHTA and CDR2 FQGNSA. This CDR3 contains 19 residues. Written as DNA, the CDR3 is TGTGCCAGCAGCCAACTCATCGTCTTGGGAGATGGGAGCACCGGGGAGCTGTTTTTT. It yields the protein CASSQLIVLGDGSTGELFF.

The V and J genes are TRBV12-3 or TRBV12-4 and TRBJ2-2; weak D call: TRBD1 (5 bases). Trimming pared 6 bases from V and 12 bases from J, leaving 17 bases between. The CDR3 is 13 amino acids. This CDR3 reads CASSLDTVTKLFF. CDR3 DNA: TGTGCCAGCAGCCTGGACACTGTAACTAAGCTGTTTTTT.

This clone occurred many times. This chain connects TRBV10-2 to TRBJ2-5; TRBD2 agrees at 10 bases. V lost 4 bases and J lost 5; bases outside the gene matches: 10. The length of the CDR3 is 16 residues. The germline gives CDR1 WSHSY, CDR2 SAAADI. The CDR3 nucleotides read TGCGCCAGCAGTGGCAGCGGGAGGGCCACAGGGGAGACCCAGTACTTC. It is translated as CASSGSGRATGETQYF.

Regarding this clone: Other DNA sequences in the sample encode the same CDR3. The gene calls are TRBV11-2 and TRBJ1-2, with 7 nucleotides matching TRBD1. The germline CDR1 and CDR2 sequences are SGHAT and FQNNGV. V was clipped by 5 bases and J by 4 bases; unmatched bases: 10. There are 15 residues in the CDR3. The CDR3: CASSPSRQGTYGYTF. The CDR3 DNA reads TGTGCCAGCAGCCCCTCCCGACAGGGAACCTATGGCTACACCTTC.

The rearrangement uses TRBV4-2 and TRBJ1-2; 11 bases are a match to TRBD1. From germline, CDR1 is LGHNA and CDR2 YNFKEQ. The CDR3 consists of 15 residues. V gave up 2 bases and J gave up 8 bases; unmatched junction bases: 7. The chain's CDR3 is CASSQPGQGAGGYTF. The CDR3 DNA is TGTGCCAGCAGCCAACCCGGACAGGGGGCAGGAGGCTACACCTTC.

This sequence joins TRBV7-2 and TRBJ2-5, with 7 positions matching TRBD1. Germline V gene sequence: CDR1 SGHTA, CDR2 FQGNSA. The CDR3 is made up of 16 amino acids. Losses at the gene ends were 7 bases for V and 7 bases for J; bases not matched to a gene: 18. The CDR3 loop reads CASTQGAGRGSGTQYF. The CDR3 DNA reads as TGTGCCAGCACCCAGGGCGCGGGCAGGGGGAGTGGGACCCAGTACTTC.

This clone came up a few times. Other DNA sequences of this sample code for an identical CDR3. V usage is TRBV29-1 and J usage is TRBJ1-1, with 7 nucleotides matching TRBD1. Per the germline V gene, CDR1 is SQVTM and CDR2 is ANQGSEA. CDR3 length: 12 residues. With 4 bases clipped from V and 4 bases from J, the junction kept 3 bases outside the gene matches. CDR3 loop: CSVGRGSTEAFF. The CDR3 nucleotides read TGCAGCGTTGGCAGGGGGAGCACTGAAGCTTTCTTT.

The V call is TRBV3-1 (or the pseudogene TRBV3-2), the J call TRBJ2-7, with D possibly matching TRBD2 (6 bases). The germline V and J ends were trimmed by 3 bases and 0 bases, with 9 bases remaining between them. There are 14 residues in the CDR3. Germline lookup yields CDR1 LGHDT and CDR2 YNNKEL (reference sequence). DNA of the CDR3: TGTGCCAGCAGCCAGGGGAGGTTCTCCTACGAGCAGTACTTC. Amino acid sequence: CASSQGRFSYEQYF.

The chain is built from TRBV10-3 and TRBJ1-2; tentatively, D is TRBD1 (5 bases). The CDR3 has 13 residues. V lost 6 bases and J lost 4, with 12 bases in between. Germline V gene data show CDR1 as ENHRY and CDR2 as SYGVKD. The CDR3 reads CAISADGGYGYTF. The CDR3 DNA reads TGTGCCATCAGCGCCGACGGGGGCTATGGCTACACCTTC.

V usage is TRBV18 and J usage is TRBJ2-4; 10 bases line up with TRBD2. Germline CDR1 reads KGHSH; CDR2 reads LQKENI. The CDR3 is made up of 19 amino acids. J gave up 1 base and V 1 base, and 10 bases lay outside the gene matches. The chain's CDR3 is CASSPRASGSVSAKNIQYF. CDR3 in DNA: TGTGCCAGCTCACCACGGGCTAGCGGGAGTGTCTCGGCCAAAAACATTCAGTACTTC.

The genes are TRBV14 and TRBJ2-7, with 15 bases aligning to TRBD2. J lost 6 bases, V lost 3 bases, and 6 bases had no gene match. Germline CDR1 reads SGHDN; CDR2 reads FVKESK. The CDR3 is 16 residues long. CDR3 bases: TGTGCCAGCAGCCAGGGACTAGCGGGAGGACGGGGCGAGCAGTACTTC. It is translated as CASSQGLAGGRGEQYF.

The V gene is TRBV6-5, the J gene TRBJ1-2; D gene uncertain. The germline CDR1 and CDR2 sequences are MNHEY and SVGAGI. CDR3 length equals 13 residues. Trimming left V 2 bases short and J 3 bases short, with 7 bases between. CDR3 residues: CASSYNSYYGYTF. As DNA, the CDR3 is TGTGCCAGCAGTTACAACAGCTACTATGGCTACACCTTC.

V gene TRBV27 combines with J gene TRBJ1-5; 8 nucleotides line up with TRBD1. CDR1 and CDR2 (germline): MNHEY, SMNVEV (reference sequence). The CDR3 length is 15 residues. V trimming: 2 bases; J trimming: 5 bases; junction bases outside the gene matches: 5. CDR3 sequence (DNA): TGTGCCAGCAGTTTAATGGGCAGGGGGCATCAGCCCCAGCATTTT. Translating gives CASSLMGRGHQPQHF.

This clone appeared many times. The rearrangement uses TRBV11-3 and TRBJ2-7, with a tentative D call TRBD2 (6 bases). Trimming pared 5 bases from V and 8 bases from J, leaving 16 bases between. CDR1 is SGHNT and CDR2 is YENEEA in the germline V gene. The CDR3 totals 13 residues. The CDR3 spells CASSKAGRHQQYF. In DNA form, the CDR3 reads TGTGCCAGCAGCAAAGCGGGTAGGCACCAGCAGTACTTC.

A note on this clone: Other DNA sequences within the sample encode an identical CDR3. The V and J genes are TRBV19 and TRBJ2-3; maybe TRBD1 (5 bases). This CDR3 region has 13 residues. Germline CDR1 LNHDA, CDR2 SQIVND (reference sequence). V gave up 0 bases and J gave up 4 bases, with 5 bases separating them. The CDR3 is CASSIDRADTQYF. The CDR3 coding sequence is TGTGCCAGTAGTATAGACAGGGCAGATACGCAGTATTTT.

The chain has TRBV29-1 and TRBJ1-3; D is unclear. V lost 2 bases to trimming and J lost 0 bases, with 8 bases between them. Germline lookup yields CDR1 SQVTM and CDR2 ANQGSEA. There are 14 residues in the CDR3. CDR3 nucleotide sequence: TGCAGCGTTGAAATCCGGGGCTCTGGAAACACCATATATTTT. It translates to CSVEIRGSGNTIYF.

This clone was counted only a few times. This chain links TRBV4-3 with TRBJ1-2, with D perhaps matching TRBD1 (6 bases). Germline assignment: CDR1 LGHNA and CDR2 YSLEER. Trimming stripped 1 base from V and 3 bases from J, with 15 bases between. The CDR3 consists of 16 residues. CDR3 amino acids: CASSQGVGGRDYGYTF. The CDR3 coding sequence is TGCGCCAGCAGCCAAGGAGTCGGGGGGCGAGACTATGGCTACACCTTC.

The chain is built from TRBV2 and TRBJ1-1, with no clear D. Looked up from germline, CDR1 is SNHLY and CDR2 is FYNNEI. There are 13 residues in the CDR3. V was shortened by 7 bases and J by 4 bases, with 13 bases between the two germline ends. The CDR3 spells CASMVSPGTEAFF. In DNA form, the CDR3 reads TGTGCCAGCATGGTCTCCCCAGGCACTGAAGCTTTCTTT.

CDR3 in DNA: TGTGCCAGCAGTTGGAGTGGACAGGGAGGAAACACCATATATTTT. Translation: CASSWSGQGGNTIYF. This chain uses TRBV27 with TRBJ1-3, with 8 bases lining up with TRBD1. Unmatched junction bases numbered 6, after V lost 4 bases and J lost 4 bases. The CDR3 consists of 15 residues. Germline CDR1 and CDR2: MNHEY and SMNVEV (reference sequence).

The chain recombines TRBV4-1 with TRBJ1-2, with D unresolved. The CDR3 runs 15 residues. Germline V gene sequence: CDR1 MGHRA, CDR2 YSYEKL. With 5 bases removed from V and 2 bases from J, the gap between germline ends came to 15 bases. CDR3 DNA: TGCGCCAGCAGCGCAAGCTATCCGGGAAACTATGGCTACACCTTC. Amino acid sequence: CASSASYPGNYGYTF.

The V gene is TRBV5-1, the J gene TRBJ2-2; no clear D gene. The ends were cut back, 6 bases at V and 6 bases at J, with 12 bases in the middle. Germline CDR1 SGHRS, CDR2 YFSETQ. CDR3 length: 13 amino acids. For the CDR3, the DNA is TGCGCCAGCACGCCCTTGACTGCCGGGGAGCTGTTTTTT. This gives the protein CASTPLTAGELFF.

The CDR3, as DNA: TGTGCCAGTTCCGCGGGGATAGCTAACTATGGCTACACCTTC. It translates to CASSAGIANYGYTF. This chain uses TRBV25-1 with TRBJ1-2, with D unclear. The CDR3 contains 14 residues. V was trimmed by 9 bases and J by 0 bases, leaving 14 bases between them. Germline lookup yields CDR1 MGHDK and CDR2 SYGVNS.

The CDR3 sequence: CASSTTPPPDTQYF. In nucleotides, the CDR3 is TGTGCCAGCAGCACGACTCCCCCCCCAGATACGCAGTATTTT. The rearrangement uses TRBV7-2 and TRBJ2-3; the D is unclear. The CDR3 is 14 amino acids. V was pared by 5 bases and J by 4 bases, with 13 bases between. The V gene's germline CDR1 is SGHTA and CDR2 FQGNSA.